This TCR beta chain was documented in a study of cytomegalovirus exposure and HLA in healthy donors. Note on this clone: Antigen specificity is unknown.

Both 60 Vbeta primers and 13 Jbeta primers went into the PCR. The assay was immunoSEQ multiplex PCR, and TCRdb's table has in-frame clones only and misses some. The sample lists under 200,000 clones; about 80% were seen once. General observations from the study: Near-uniform donor sequencing depth was presumed by presence/absence analyses. As was reported, the classifier diagnosed cytomegalovirus status with high specificity and sensitivity.

The source is a woman aged 45-65 years in good health and CMV-seronegative. Sequenced: PBMCs.

In DNA, the CDR3 is TGTGCCAGCCGACTGCAGGGGGGGAACACTGAAGCTTTCTTT. It encodes CASRLQGGNTEAFF. The chain recombines TRBV6-1 with TRBJ1-1, with TRBD1 matching 7 bases. CDR1 and CDR2 from the germline V gene are MNHNS and SASEGT. The V gene end was trimmed by 8 bases and the J gene end by 1 base; junction bases not matched to a gene: 7. CDR3 length equals 14 residues.